This is a list of T cell receptor beta chains from one sample in a study of cytomegalovirus exposure and HLA in healthy donors. Sequencing used immunoSEQ multiplex PCR; TCRdb keeps in-frame clones, though not all of them. The sample lists fewer than 250,000 clones, around 79% occurring once. The sample consisted of PBMCs. Receptor source: a woman aged 50 to 65 in good health and CMV-seronegative. CDR3s include the opening cysteine and the closing phenylalanine or tryptophan. Each record gives: D gene, J gene, clone size, V gene, CDR3 protein, CDR3 DNA. D genes are given only for firm matches. The size entry is marked missing in some rows and otherwise reads once, few, many or a size class.

>.|TRBJ1-1|.|TRBV5-1
CASSDRSTNTEAFF
TGCGCCAGCAGTGACAGGTCTACGAACACTGAAGCTTTCTTT
>.|TRBJ1-6|few|TRBV27
CASSLQAGTGGSSPLHF
TGTGCCAGCAGTTTACAGGCAGGAACCGGGGGGAGTTCACCCCTCCACTTT
>TRBD2|TRBJ2-1|.|TRBV7-7
CASSLGLAGGLDEQFF
TGTGCTAGCAGCTTGGGACTAGCGGGGGGGCTTGATGAGCAGTTCTTC
>.|TRBJ1-1|few|TRBV7-2
CASRARVGATEAFF
TGTGCCAGCAGAGCTCGAGTCGGTGCCACTGAAGCTTTCTTT
>TRBD1|TRBJ1-4|.|TRBV9
CASSVLSGTGNEKLFF
TGTGCCAGCAGCGTATTGTCTGGGACAGGGAATGAAAAACTGTTTTTT
>.|TRBJ2-3|.|TRBV7-9
CASSFTGDEAQYF
TGTGCCAGCAGCTTTACCGGCGACGAGGCGCAGTATTTT
>.|TRBJ1-2|.|TRBV10-3
CASRVTGTNGYTF
TGTGCCAGTCGCGTAACCGGGACAAACGGCTACACCTTC
>TRBD2|TRBJ2-3|once|TRBV29-1
CSVAPWTSGRGTDTQYF
TGCAGCGTTGCGCCTTGGACTAGCGGGAGAGGCACAGATACGCAGTATTTT
>.|TRBJ1-6|.|TRBV4-2
CASSQDFGEIGTLHF
TGTGCCAGCAGCCAAGATTTCGGGGAAATTGGGACCCTCCACTTT
>.|TRBJ2-7|few|TRBV6-5
CASSAGRSYEQYF
TGTGCCAGCAGCGCGGGACGGAGCTACGAGCAGTACTTC